Listed below are T cell receptor beta chains from one sample, sequenced in a study of blood T cells in healthy people across ages. TCRdb recomputed calls from the 5' RACE reads with MiXCR, one row per CDR3 protein. Here the sample spans 700,000 or so distinct CDR3 sequences, 22% being singletons. Sequencing input: blood. These receptors originate from a man between 70 and 80 years old in good health. The CDR3 runs from the conserved cysteine through the conserved F or W. The D gene is left open where the match is weak. Expanded clones get a size class; other rows say once, few or many, or leave the size out.

D gene: -
V gene: TRBV5-1
clone size: few
J gene: TRBJ1-6
CDR3 protein: CASSLQGDSYNSPLHF
CDR3 DNA: TGCGCCAGCAGTCTACAGGGAGACTCCTATAATTCACCCCTCCACTTT

D gene: -
V gene: TRBV20-1
clone size: -
J gene: TRBJ1-4
CDR3 protein: CSARDLSSSGKLFF
CDR3 DNA: TGCAGTGCTAGAGATCTTTCGTCATCAGGAAAACTGTTTTTT

D gene: -
V gene: TRBV6-5
clone size: few
J gene: TRBJ1-4
CDR3 protein: CASRRQTTNEKLFF
CDR3 DNA: TGTGCCAGCAGGCGGCAGACAACTAATGAAAAACTGTTTTTT

D gene: TRBD2
V gene: TRBV20-1
clone size: -
J gene: TRBJ2-5
CDR3 protein: CSARDGAGVSQETQYF
CDR3 DNA: TGCAGTGCTAGAGATGGCGCGGGGGTATCTCAAGAGACCCAGTACTTC

D gene: -
V gene: TRBV19
clone size: -
J gene: TRBJ2-2
CDR3 protein: CASSKARTQGSGELFF
CDR3 DNA: TGTGCCAGTAGTAAAGCGAGAACCCAGGGGTCCGGGGAGCTGTTTTTT

D gene: -
V gene: TRBV7-9
clone size: -
J gene: TRBJ2-1
CDR3 protein: CASNNDRDHEQFF
CDR3 DNA: TGTGCCAGCAACAACGACCGGGACCATGAGCAGTTCTTC

D gene: -
V gene: TRBV7-2
clone size: once
J gene: TRBJ1-4
CDR3 protein: CASSLKGANNEKLFF
CDR3 DNA: TGTGCCAGCAGCTTAAAAGGGGCTAATAATGAAAAACTGTTTTTT

D gene: -
V gene: TRBV4-3
clone size: -
J gene: TRBJ1-2
CDR3 protein: CASSQDRDYYGYTF
CDR3 DNA: TGCGCCAGCAGCCAAGACAGGGATTACTATGGCTACACCTTC

D gene: TRBD2
V gene: TRBV7-3
clone size: few
J gene: TRBJ2-3
CDR3 protein: CASSSGLAGSYTQYF
CDR3 DNA: TGTGCCAGCAGCTCCGGACTAGCGGGATCATATACGCAGTATTTT

D gene: TRBD1
V gene: TRBV20-1
clone size: -
J gene: TRBJ2-4
CDR3 protein: CSASGQVENIQYF
CDR3 DNA: TGCAGTGCTAGTGGACAGGTCGAAAACATTCAGTACTTC

D gene: -
V gene: TRBV7-9
clone size: few
J gene: TRBJ2-3
CDR3 protein: CASSLAGQRTQYF
CDR3 DNA: TGTGCCAGCAGCTTAGCCGGCCAGCGGACGCAGTATTTT

D gene: -
V gene: TRBV7-6
clone size: -
J gene: TRBJ2-7
CDR3 protein: CASRGSSSRQYF
CDR3 DNA: TGTGCCAGCAGGGGATCGTCATCGCGCCAGTACTTC

D gene: -
V gene: TRBV18
clone size: -
J gene: TRBJ1-5
CDR3 protein: CASSPGALNQPQHF
CDR3 DNA: TGTGCCAGCTCACCCGGGGCCCTCAATCAGCCCCAGCATTTT

D gene: -
V gene: TRBV19
clone size: few
J gene: TRBJ1-3
CDR3 protein: CATRSGNTIYF
CDR3 DNA: TGTGCCACCCGATCTGGAAACACCATATATTTT

D gene: -
V gene: TRBV7-2
clone size: few
J gene: TRBJ2-3
CDR3 protein: CASRNVRGTDTQYF
CDR3 DNA: TGTGCCAGCAGGAACGTGAGGGGCACAGATACGCAGTATTTT

D gene: TRBD1
V gene: TRBV6-6
clone size: few
J gene: TRBJ2-1
CDR3 protein: CASSSRDRGNNGQFF
CDR3 DNA: TGTGCCAGCAGTTCCCGGGACAGGGGAAACAATGGGCAGTTCTTC

D gene: TRBD2
V gene: TRBV29-1
clone size: many
J gene: TRBJ2-5
CDR3 protein: CSVEGLAETQYF
CDR3 DNA: TGCAGCGTTGAGGGACTAGCTGAGACCCAGTACTTC

D gene: -
V gene: TRBV7-6
clone size: -
J gene: TRBJ2-4
CDR3 protein: CASSLDSRGLWYF
CDR3 DNA: TGTGCCAGCAGCTTAGATTCTCGAGGTTTATGGTACTTC

D gene: -
V gene: TRBV7-2
clone size: -
J gene: TRBJ2-5
CDR3 protein: CASSLAGLLQETQYF
CDR3 DNA: TGTGCCAGCAGCTTAGCGGGGCTACTACAAGAGACCCAGTACTTC

D gene: -
V gene: TRBV10-3
clone size: -
J gene: TRBJ2-7
CDR3 protein: CAISESAGTLYEQYF
CDR3 DNA: TGCGCCATCAGTGAGTCGGCAGGAACCCTCTACGAGCAGTACTTC

D gene: TRBD2
V gene: TRBV7-2
clone size: -
J gene: TRBJ2-5
CDR3 protein: CASSYYPGSGRETQYF
CDR3 DNA: TGTGCCAGCAGCTACTATCCGGGTAGCGGGAGAGAGACCCAGTACTTC

D gene: -
V gene: TRBV4-3
clone size: -
J gene: TRBJ1-1
CDR3 protein: CASSTYVAVNTEAFF
CDR3 DNA: TGCGCCAGCAGCACCTATGTTGCGGTTAACACTGAAGCTTTCTTT

D gene: TRBD2
V gene: TRBV13
clone size: -
J gene: TRBJ2-7
CDR3 protein: CASRKLAGGPYEQYF
CDR3 DNA: TGTGCCAGCAGGAAACTAGCGGGGGGCCCCTACGAGCAGTACTTC

D gene: -
V gene: TRBV7-9
clone size: -
J gene: TRBJ1-1
CDR3 protein: CASSKDGANTEAFF
CDR3 DNA: TGTGCCAGCAGCAAGGACGGGGCGAACACTGAAGCTTTCTTT

D gene: TRBD1
V gene: TRBV20-1
clone size: once
J gene: TRBJ1-5
CDR3 protein: CSARETGVGYSNQPQHF
CDR3 DNA: TGCAGTGCTAGAGAGACAGGGGTGGGATATAGCAATCAGCCCCAGCATTTT

D gene: -
V gene: TRBV24-1
clone size: few
J gene: TRBJ2-4
CDR3 protein: CATRIMSAKLAKNIQYF
CDR3 DNA: TGTGCCACCAGGATAATGAGTGCAAAACTAGCCAAAAACATTCAGTACTTC

D gene: TRBD2
V gene: TRBV5-6
clone size: -
J gene: TRBJ2-5
CDR3 protein: CASSLEVGGILLTQYF
CDR3 DNA: TGTGCCAGCTCCCTTGAGGTGGGAGGGATACTGTTGACCCAGTACTTC

D gene: -
V gene: TRBV9
clone size: few
J gene: TRBJ2-1
CDR3 protein: CAGSASSEQFF
CDR3 DNA: TGTGCCGGCAGCGCCTCTAGCGAGCAGTTCTTC

D gene: TRBD1
V gene: TRBV20-1
clone size: many
J gene: TRBJ2-1
CDR3 protein: CSARWTGDEQFF
CDR3 DNA: TGCAGTGCTAGATGGACAGGGGATGAGCAGTTCTTC

D gene: -
V gene: TRBV29-1
clone size: -
J gene: TRBJ2-1
CDR3 protein: CSVPTRVEQFF
CDR3 DNA: TGCAGCGTTCCTACCCGGGTTGAGCAGTTCTTC

D gene: TRBD2
V gene: TRBV20-1
clone size: -
J gene: TRBJ2-5
CDR3 protein: CSARDPSGGQETQYF
CDR3 DNA: TGCAGTGCTAGAGATCCTAGCGGGGGACAAGAGACCCAGTACTTC

D gene: TRBD1
V gene: TRBV27
clone size: -
J gene: TRBJ2-6
CDR3 protein: CASGYGTGRSNVLTF
CDR3 DNA: TGTGCCAGCGGTTACGGGACAGGGAGGTCAAACGTCCTGACTTTC

D gene: -
V gene: TRBV11-2
clone size: -
J gene: TRBJ2-5
CDR3 protein: CASTNRTGPPPYF
CDR3 DNA: TGTGCCAGCACGAACCGAACAGGGCCACCACCTTACTTC

D gene: -
V gene: TRBV7-2
clone size: -
J gene: TRBJ1-1
CDR3 protein: CASSLEGTRNTEAFF
CDR3 DNA: TGTGCCAGCAGCTTAGAGGGGACAAGGAACACTGAAGCTTTCTTT

D gene: -
V gene: TRBV21-1
clone size: -
J gene: TRBJ2-2
CDR3 protein: CARTSRENTGELFF
CDR3 DNA: TGTGCCAGGACGTCAAGGGAGAACACCGGGGAGCTGTTTTTT

D gene: TRBD1
V gene: TRBV7-8
clone size: few
J gene: TRBJ2-7
CDR3 protein: CASSHNRGISYEQYF
CDR3 DNA: TGTGCCAGCAGCCATAACAGGGGAATCTCCTACGAGCAGTACTTC

D gene: TRBD1
V gene: TRBV29-1
clone size: -
J gene: TRBJ1-1
CDR3 protein: CSVEWQGVTEAFF
CDR3 DNA: TGCAGCGTTGAATGGCAGGGGGTCACTGAAGCTTTCTTT

D gene: TRBD2
V gene: TRBV25-1
clone size: few
J gene: TRBJ2-2
CDR3 protein: CASSEISGGPLRTGELFF
CDR3 DNA: TGTGCCAGCAGTGAAATTAGCGGGGGGCCTCTTCGCACCGGGGAGCTGTTTTTT

D gene: -
V gene: TRBV7-2
clone size: -
J gene: TRBJ2-5
CDR3 protein: CASSPRQVLETQYF
CDR3 DNA: TGTGCCAGCAGCCCCCGACAAGTTTTGGAGACCCAGTACTTC

D gene: -
V gene: TRBV13
clone size: -
J gene: TRBJ2-7
CDR3 protein: CASSSGQLYYEQYF
CDR3 DNA: TGTGCCAGCAGCAGCGGACAGTTATACTACGAGCAGTACTTC

D gene: TRBD1
V gene: TRBV11-3
clone size: -
J gene: TRBJ2-1
CDR3 protein: CASSLGHRGDEQFF
CDR3 DNA: TGTGCCAGCAGCTTAGGGCACAGGGGGGATGAGCAGTTCTTC

D gene: -
V gene: TRBV9
clone size: -
J gene: TRBJ1-1
CDR3 protein: CASSVESQGLTEAFF
CDR3 DNA: TGTGCCAGCAGCGTAGAGTCCCAGGGGCTTACTGAAGCTTTCTTT

D gene: TRBD2
V gene: TRBV29-1
clone size: few
J gene: TRBJ2-3
CDR3 protein: CSVEVRGIDTQYF
CDR3 DNA: TGCAGCGTTGAAGTGCGGGGGATAGATACGCAGTATTTT

D gene: TRBD2
V gene: TRBV5-1
clone size: -
J gene: TRBJ2-5
CDR3 protein: CASSWTSGGQETQYF
CDR3 DNA: TGCGCCAGCAGCTGGACTAGCGGAGGTCAAGAGACCCAGTACTTC

D gene: -
V gene: TRBV6-6
clone size: -
J gene: TRBJ1-1
CDR3 protein: CASRVPLGADTEAFF
CDR3 DNA: TGTGCCAGCAGGGTACCTCTGGGGGCTGACACTGAAGCTTTCTTT

D gene: -
V gene: TRBV7-2
clone size: few
J gene: TRBJ1-5
CDR3 protein: CASSLVGGADSNQPQHF
CDR3 DNA: TGTGCCAGCAGCTTAGTCGGGGGGGCTGATAGCAATCAGCCCCAGCATTTT

D gene: -
V gene: TRBV10-3
clone size: few
J gene: TRBJ2-5
CDR3 protein: CAISESEGAETQYF
CDR3 DNA: TGTGCCATCAGTGAGTCTGAGGGCGCGGAGACCCAGTACTTC

D gene: -
V gene: TRBV19
clone size: -
J gene: TRBJ1-1
CDR3 protein: CASKNNYGNTEAFF
CDR3 DNA: TGTGCCAGTAAAAACAACTACGGGAACACTGAAGCTTTCTTT

D gene: -
V gene: TRBV18
clone size: -
J gene: TRBJ2-5
CDR3 protein: CASSPRASQETQYF
CDR3 DNA: TGTGCCAGCTCACCACGCGCCAGCCAAGAGACCCAGTACTTC

D gene: -
V gene: TRBV9
clone size: once
J gene: TRBJ2-7
CDR3 protein: CASSVEGGEGFEQYF
CDR3 DNA: TGTGCCAGCAGCGTAGAGGGCGGGGAAGGGTTCGAGCAGTACTTC

D gene: -
V gene: TRBV28
clone size: -
J gene: TRBJ1-6
CDR3 protein: CASSLSLNSPLHF
CDR3 DNA: TGTGCCAGCAGTTTATCGCTTAATTCACCCCTCCACTTT

D gene: TRBD2
V gene: TRBV5-1
clone size: -
J gene: TRBJ2-1
CDR3 protein: CASSLAPGTSGSNEQFF
CDR3 DNA: TGCGCCAGCAGCCTGGCACCCGGGACTAGCGGGAGTAATGAGCAGTTCTTC

D gene: TRBD1
V gene: TRBV7-8
clone size: -
J gene: TRBJ1-1
CDR3 protein: CASSSGWGQGASTEAFF
CDR3 DNA: TGTGCCAGCAGCTCTGGTTGGGGACAGGGGGCCAGCACTGAAGCTTTCTTT